This T cell receptor (beta chain) emerged from a study of identical twins. Study results and limitations: Excess sharing by twins proved weaker in beta out-of-frame sequences. Cord blood beta clonotypes present at high abundance carried fewer insertions; no such pattern appeared in memory repertoires. Those out-of-frame alpha sequences shared by twins showed an excess of low generation probability.

TCRdb redid the calling of the 5' RACE reads with MiXCR, one entry per CDR3 protein. The sample carries fewer than 650,000 distinct CDR3 sequences, about 7% recorded once. Donors were all healthy Caucasians. The CDR3 consists of 14 residues. CDR1 is SGHDT and CDR2 is YYEEEE in the germline V gene. V dropped 3 bases and J dropped 2 bases, with 12 bases sitting between them. This clonotype has just a few counts. Antigen unknown. Separately, the same data were catalogued under a study of yellow fever vaccine responses in identical twins.

This chain joins TRBV5-6 and TRBJ2-7, with TRBD1 as a possible D gene (5 bases). The sequenced material came from PBMCs. The source of this sequence is a woman between 18 and 29 years old in good health. In DNA, the CDR3 is TGTGCCAGCAGCTCTACGACAGTTGCCTACGAGCAGTACTTC. It is translated as CASSSTTVAYEQYF.